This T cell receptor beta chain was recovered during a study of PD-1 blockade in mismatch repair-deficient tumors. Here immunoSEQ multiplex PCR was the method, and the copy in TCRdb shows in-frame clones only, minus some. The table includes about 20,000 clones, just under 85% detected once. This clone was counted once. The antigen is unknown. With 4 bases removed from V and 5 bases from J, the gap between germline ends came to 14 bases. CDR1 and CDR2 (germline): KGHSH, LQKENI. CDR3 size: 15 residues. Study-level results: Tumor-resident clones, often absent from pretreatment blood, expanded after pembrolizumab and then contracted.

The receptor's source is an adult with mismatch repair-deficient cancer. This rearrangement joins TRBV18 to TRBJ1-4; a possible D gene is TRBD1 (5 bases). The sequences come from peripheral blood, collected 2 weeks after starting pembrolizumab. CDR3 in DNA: TGTGCCAGCTCACGGGACGGTCGGCACAATGAAAAACTGTTTTTT. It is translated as CASSRDGRHNEKLFF. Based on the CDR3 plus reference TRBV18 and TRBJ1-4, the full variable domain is NAGVMQNPRHLVRRRGQEARLRCSPMKGHSHVYWYRQLPEEGLKFMVYLQKENIIDESGMPKERFSAEFPKEGPSILRIQQVVRGDSAAYFCASSRDGRHNEKLFFGSGTQLSVL.